Ten or more counts support the clone carrying this TCR beta chain. As yet, its antigen is unknown. Trimming stripped 5 bases from V and 1 base from J, with 11 bases between. This CDR3 has 13 residues. Germline V gene sequence: CDR1 GTSNPN, CDR2 SVGIG (reference sequence). These data originate in a study of molecular identifiers for immune sequencing clone quantification. TCRdb re-analysed the PCR reads in MiXCR, keeping a single row per CDR3 protein. In the table there are around 54,000 distinct CDR3 sequences, roughly 24% of which are singletons. Study outcomes and limitations: Spiked Jurkat TCR RNA from one cell was reportedly detectable among 950,000 to 1,000,000 naive cells.

The sample taken for sequencing was naive CD8+ T cells from blood, with Jurkat cell RNA spiked in. Subset reported: FACS-sorted CD8+CD4-CCR7+CD45RA+ naive T cells. The rearrangement links TRBV30 to TRBJ1-1; a weak D match, TRBD1 (6 bases). The sequence came from a human donor in good health. Some libraries in this study had Jurkat cell RNA spiked in. The CDR3 protein is CAWGRTANTEAFF. The CDR3 region has the DNA TGTGCCTGGGGTCGGACAGCGAACACTGAAGCTTTCTTT. The full variable domain, completed using reference TRBV30 and TRBJ1-1, is SQTIHQWPATLVQPVGSPLSLECTVEGTSNPNLYWYRQAAGRGLQLLFYSVGIGQISSEVPQNLSASRPQDRQFILSSKKLLLSDSGFYLCAWGRTANTEAFFGQGTRLTVV.